Listed here are 8 T cell receptor beta chains from one sample, sequenced in a study of OX40 agonist ivuxolimab in advanced cancers. Assay: immunoSEQ multiplex PCR; the TCRdb copy retains only in-frame clones and omits some. The repertoire holds fewer than 40,000 clones, with about 80% as singletons. The input for sequencing was CD4+ or CD8+ T cells sorted from blood, taken in a trial of the OX40 agonist ivuxolimab. Receptor source: an adult with an advanced solid tumor such as melanoma, head and neck, liver or kidney cancer.

In the case of this clone: A read error may produce the germline difference seen at one junction end. The chain joins TRBV2 to TRBJ2-4; no firm D call. The CDR3 sequence is 12 residues long. CDR1 SNHLY and CDR2 FYNNEI come from the germline V gene. The CDR3 loop is CANSEARNIQYF. The CDR3 DNA is TGTGCCAACAGTGAAGCTCGAAACATTCAGTACTTC.

This chain joins TRBV5-1 and TRBJ1-3, with D perhaps matching TRBD1 (6 bases). CDR1 SGHRS and CDR2 YFSETQ come from the germline V gene. The CDR3 runs 15 residues. V dropped 4 bases and J dropped 4 bases, with 15 bases sitting between them. CDR3 bases: TGCGCCAGCAGCGCTTCAGGGGCTCCGGGAAACACCATATATTTT. This translates into CASSASGAPGNTIYF.

The chain links TRBV5-1 to TRBJ1-6, with D perhaps matching TRBD1 (6 bases). The CDR3 runs 20 residues. The germline V gene encodes CDR1 SGHRS and CDR2 YFSETQ. Trimming took off 0 bases at V and 2 bases at J, with 21 bases between the two ends. The CDR3: CASSLAPGPTGGPYNSPLHF. CDR3 nucleotide sequence: TGCGCCAGCAGCTTGGCCCCGGGACCGACCGGGGGCCCCTATAATTCACCCCTCCACTTT. Supplemented by reference TRBV5-1 and TRBJ1-6, the full variable domain reads KAGVTQTPRYLIKTRGQQVTLSCSPISGHRSVSWYQQTPGQGLQFLFEYFSETQRNKGNFPGRFSGRQFSNSRSEMNVSTLELGDSALYLCASSLAPGPTGGPYNSPLHFGNGTRLTVT.

V is TRBV5-6 and J is TRBJ2-3; D gene ambiguous. Germline V lookup: CDR1 SGHDT, CDR2 YYEEEE. This CDR3 has 12 amino acids. V dropped 1 base and J dropped 6 bases, with 6 bases sitting between them. This CDR3 is CASSLMGDTQYF. CDR3 in DNA: TGTGCCAGCAGCTTGATGGGGGATACGCAGTATTTT.

Only one count was recorded for this clone. The CDR3 reads CASSLAGSTNNEQFF. For the CDR3, the DNA is TGTGCCAGCAGCTTAGCGGGGAGCACCAACAATGAGCAGTTCTTC. The V and J genes are TRBV11-2 and TRBJ2-1; tentative D call: TRBD2 (5 bases). V was cut by 1 base and J by 5 bases, with 12 bases left in between. Germline CDR1 is SGHAT and CDR2 is FQNNGV. The CDR3 has 15 residues.

J is TRBJ2-3 and V is TRBV6-5; D is ambiguous. Trimming pared 6 bases from V and 2 bases from J, leaving 6 bases between. CDR3 length: 12 residues. In germline, CDR1 is MNHEY, CDR2 SVGAGI. The CDR3 DNA sequence: TGTGCCAGCAGAGACCCCACAGATACGCAGTATTTT. Amino acids: CASRDPTDTQYF.

The V and J genes are TRBV5-1 and TRBJ1-2, with a tentative D call TRBD1 (5 bases). The CDR3 covers 13 residues. Trimming removed 4 bases from V and 3 bases from J, with 10 bases in between. The V gene's germline CDR1 is SGHRS and CDR2 YFSETQ. The CDR3 region has the DNA TGCGCCAGCAGCCTAGGGACGGACTATGGCTACACCTTC. It codes for CASSLGTDYGYTF.

The CDR3 region is CSASLSTQYF. Here the CDR3 DNA reads TGCAGTGCTAGTTTGAGTACGCAGTATTTT. The chain carries TRBV20-1 and TRBJ2-3; D is uncertain. This CDR3 is built from 10 residues. V lost 3 bases, J lost 8 bases, and 6 bases lay in between. CDR1 is DFQATT, CDR2 SNEGSKA, per germline (reference sequence).